This is a list of T cell receptor beta chains from one sample in a study of CD8 T cells in Susac syndrome. TCRdb reprocessed the immunoSEQ multiplex PCR reads via MiXCR and lists one record per CDR3 protein. The table shows around 200,000 distinct CDR3 sequences, with 95% occurring only once. Sequencing input: CD4+ T cells from PBMCs. These receptors were collected from a human donor with multiple sclerosis. The CDR3 runs from the conserved cysteine through the conserved F or W. Fields, in order: clone size, V gene, D gene, J gene, CDR3 length, CDR3 DNA, CDR3 protein. A D gene is named only where the DNA matches it firmly. Some rows mark clone size as missing; the rest say once, few, many or name a class of expanded clone.

>once|TRBV12-3/TRBV12-4|-|TRBJ1-1|13
TGTGCCAGCAGTTCCGGACATAGGGGTGAAGCTTTCTTT
CASSSGHRGEAFF
>-|TRBV6-5|-|TRBJ2-5|14
TGTGCCAGCAGTTACTCGCTGGCCGACGGGACCCAGTACTTC
CASSYSLADGTQYF
>-|TRBV12-3/TRBV12-4|-|TRBJ1-5|13
TGTGCCAGCAGTTTATCGGCGGATCAGCCCCAGCATTTT
CASSLSADQPQHF
>-|TRBV20-1|-|TRBJ1-2|13
TGCAGTGCTAGAGATACTTGGGCAGGCGGCTACACCTTC
CSARDTWAGGYTF
>-|TRBV30|TRBD1|TRBJ1-5|17
TGTGCCTGGAGTACGGGCAGGGGGAAAGGGAGCGATCAGCCCCAGCATTTT
CAWSTGRGKGSDQPQHF
>-|TRBV29-1|-|TRBJ1-6|14
TGCAGCGTTGGTGTGGGTTCGGATAATTCACCCCTCCACTTT
CSVGVGSDNSPLHF
>-|TRBV29-1|TRBD1|TRBJ1-1|12
TGCAGCGTTGAGACAGGGGGCTCGGGAGCTTTCTTT
CSVETGGSGAFF
>-|TRBV6-5|TRBD1|TRBJ1-2|16
TGTGCCAGCAGTTACTCGAACAGTGTGACAGGGGCTGGCTACACCTTC
CASSYSNSVTGAGYTF
>once|TRBV11-2|-|TRBJ2-7|16
TGTGCCAGCAGCCTAGATTCAGGGAGCTCGAAATACGAGCAGTACTTC
CASSLDSGSSKYEQYF
>-|TRBV20-1|-|TRBJ2-3|13
TGCAGTGCTAGAGCTCCTTTTAAGGATACGCAGTATTTT
CSARAPFKDTQYF
>once|TRBV3-1|-|TRBJ2-5|15
TGTGCCAGCAGCCAAGATAGGGGAGGAAGAGAGACCCAGTACTTC
CASSQDRGGRETQYF
>once|TRBV6-5|-|TRBJ1-6|16
TGTGCCAGCAGTTACTCGGCAGGGTATCGCTTATCACCCCTCCACTTT
CASSYSAGYRLSPLHF